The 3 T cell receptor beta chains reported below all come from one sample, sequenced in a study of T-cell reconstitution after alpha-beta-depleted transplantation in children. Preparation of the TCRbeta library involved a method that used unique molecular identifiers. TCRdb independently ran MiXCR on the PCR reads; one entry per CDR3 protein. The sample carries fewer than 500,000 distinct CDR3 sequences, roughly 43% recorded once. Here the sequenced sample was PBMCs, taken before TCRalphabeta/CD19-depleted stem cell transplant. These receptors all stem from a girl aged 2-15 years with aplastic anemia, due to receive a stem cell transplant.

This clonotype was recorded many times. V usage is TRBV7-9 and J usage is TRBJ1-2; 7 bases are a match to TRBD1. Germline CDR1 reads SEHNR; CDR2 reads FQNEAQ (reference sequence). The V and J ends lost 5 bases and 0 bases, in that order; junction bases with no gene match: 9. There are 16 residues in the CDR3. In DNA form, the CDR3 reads TGTGCCAGCAGCCTATCAGGGGGACCATCTAACTATGGCTACACCTTC. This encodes CASSLSGGPSNYGYTF.

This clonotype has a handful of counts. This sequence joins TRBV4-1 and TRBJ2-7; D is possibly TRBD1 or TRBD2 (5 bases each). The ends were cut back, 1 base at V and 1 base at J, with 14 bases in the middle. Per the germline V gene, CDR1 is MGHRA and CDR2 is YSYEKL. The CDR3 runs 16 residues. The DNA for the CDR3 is TGCGCCAGCAGCCAAGGGCCTGGGACGGGTTCCTACGAGCAGTACTTC. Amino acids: CASSQGPGTGSYEQYF.

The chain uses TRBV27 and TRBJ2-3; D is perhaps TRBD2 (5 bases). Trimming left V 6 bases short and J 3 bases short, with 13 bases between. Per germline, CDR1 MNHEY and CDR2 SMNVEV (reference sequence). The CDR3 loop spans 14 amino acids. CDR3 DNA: TGTGCCAGCAGGGTAGCGATCAGGACAGATACGCAGTATTTT. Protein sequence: CASRVAIRTDTQYF.